Reported below is one TCR beta chain. An input of roughly 0.45 to 1 ug of RNA was subjected to reverse transcription using random hexamers. Multiplex immunoSEQ PCR targeted 54 Vbeta and 13 Jbeta TCR beta segments. MiXCR, applied by TCRdb to the immunoSEQ multiplex PCR reads, yields one record per CDR3 protein. This sample has 150,000 to 200,000 distinct CDR3 sequences; under 95% occur once, and the top ten carry 0.12%. This record comes from a study of CD8 T cells in Susac syndrome. Study details: Within the sequenced Susac syndrome patient group, five or six exhibited active disease and fewer than ten were in remission.

The V gene end was trimmed by 2 bases and the J gene end by 3 bases; junction bases not matched to a gene: 6. The germline CDR1 and CDR2 sequences are KGHDR and SFDVKD. This CDR3 region has 16 residues. Sequencing of TCR beta was undertaken in CD8+ and CD4+ T cells derived from blood. TEMRA cells were enriched by FACS, and CD4+ and CD8+ T cells were negatively isolated. This sequence joins TRBV24-1 and TRBJ2-3; TRBD1 matches 8 bases. The sequence came from a human donor with Susac syndrome. The sequencing input was CD4+ T cells from PBMCs. CDR3 region: CATSDSDRGATDTQYF. The CDR3 region has the DNA TGTGCCACCAGTGATTCTGACAGGGGAGCGACAGATACGCAGTATTTT.